The present entry profiles one TCR beta chain with its context. Antigen specificity is unknown. This record belongs to a study of cytomegalovirus exposure and HLA in healthy donors. General study results and limits: The classifier reportedly diagnosed cytomegalovirus status with high sensitivity and specificity. TCR beta sequences reportedly predicted most subjects' HLA-A and HLA-B alleles accurately. There were several of the most significant clusters that appeared linked to common viral pathogens in a later analysis.

A multiplex PCR was run with 60 Vbeta primers and 13 Jbeta primers. Method: immunoSEQ multiplex PCR; TCRdb's copy keeps in-frame clones and lacks some. In the table there are about 130,000 clones, around four fifths of which are singletons. Per germline, CDR1 SGHNT and CDR2 YENEEA. Trimming took 5 bases from V and 7 from J, leaving 18 bases between them. The CDR3 contains 15 residues. V and J are TRBV11-3 and TRBJ2-1; D is possibly TRBD2 (5 bases). Sequencing input: PBMCs. This receptor was taken from a boy between 10 and 17 years old in good health and CMV-seronegative. For the CDR3, the DNA is TGTGCCAGCAGCCTTACCGGGGTCCTAGGTAATGAGCAGTTCTTC. Encoded protein: CASSLTGVLGNEQFF.